This TCR beta chain was sequenced in a study of shared clonotypes between healthy human individuals (dated by TCRdb to the early 2020s). For the study in its entirety: A couple of women and a few men aged 18 to 49 years were included in the cohort. Per donor, leukapheresis produced somewhere between about 0.85 and 9.5 billion PBMCs. To estimate repertoire size and how much clonotype sharing occurs between individuals, the study deeply sequenced the blood TCR repertoires of roughly 5 healthy adults. For each donor, three plates each were used for CD4 naive and CD4 memory, two plates were used for CD8 naive, and one plate was used for CD8 memory. Libraries were prepared and TCR repertoires were sequenced by different laboratories using diverse techniques, in order to increase sequencing depth and limit assay-specific biases. What the authors observed across the whole study: Sampling was restricted to blood, and TCR repertoires in tissues likely differ from the TCR repertoires found in blood. Pairwise subsampling led to the expectation that sequencing depth would affect the degree of clonotype sharing among donors. Estimated clonotype richness was generally larger for naive than for memory subsets. Incomplete sequencing was indicated by rarefaction of sorted-subset datasets, despite the large sequencing depth. Sharing across several donors was observed for about 5% of naive CD4, over 3% of naive CD8, 2% to 2.5% of memory CD4, and about 0.4% of memory CD8 clonotypes. Clonotypes shared by all four sorted-subset donors showed higher generation probabilities than non-shared clonotypes. The genetic and exposure-history diversity represented was limited by the small number of donors.

From a lookup of the germline V gene, CDR1 and CDR2 are SQVTM and ANQGSEA. Unmatched junction bases come to 6, with V trimmed by 6 bases and J by 8 bases. From cysteine to phenylalanine, the CDR3 is 14 amino acids long. Of all the DNA, just the CDR3 is kept, 42 bases in frame from base 1. Using the deep immunoSEQ assay, TCR CDR3 regions were amplified from genomic DNA by multiplex PCR. Genomic DNA extracted from each cell subset was distributed evenly over all wells of several immunoSEQ 96-well plates, and each plate served as one replicate. Each replicate PCR for sorted subsets received about 180 ng genomic DNA, equal to tens of thousands of T cell genomes. Purified libraries were measured with a Qubit 3.0 fluorometer, size-checked on a Bioanalyzer 2100, and measured again with the KAPA Library Quantification kit. Every immunoSEQ 96-well plate was sequenced on a separate single-read 150-cycle Illumina NextSeq 550 flow cell. The authors' pipeline ran thus. Because the immunoSEQ output included only junctional sequences and no quality scores, the filtering could not be the same as the filtering used for full-length reads. To assign V/J genes and CDR3, sequences were annotated against IMGT germline references using PyIR, a Python wrapper for IgBLAST v1.9. Reads with weak V/J assignments (E-value above 1e-6), missing CDR3, stop codons, out-of-frame junctions, or ambiguous translated residues were removed. V3J clonotypes were defined as sequences sharing the same inferred V gene, J gene, and CDR3 amino acid sequence. Percentage overlap between repertoires was calculated by dividing the number of shared unique clonotypes by the size of the smaller repertoire. Three approaches were used to assess repertoire richness: RTK rarefaction, the Chao1 estimator, and Recon v2.1 estimates of unobserved clonotypes. Generation probabilities for all TCRbeta clonotypes obtained by the gDNA method from a handful of donors were computed using OLGA. As stored in TCRdb, this immuneACCESS dataset retains in-frame rearrangements with V and J assigned. A fraction of the clones does not appear; measured against another copy, unresolved V genes explain less than half of the discrepancy, and the remainder lacks a known reason. For V, J and clone size, that table is used; D and trimming come from the DNA. This sample is represented by roughly 530,000 clones; about 96% of them were singletons. The ten largest clones capture about 0.057% of the sample.

Donors were healthy HIV-negative adults with no recently reported acute infections or vaccinations. All donors were Caucasian adults living in Nashville, Tennessee, USA. CD4+ T cells were enriched by magnetic negative selection, after which naive cells were positively selected on CD45RA and the negative fraction was taken as the memory subset. Blood was collected by leukapheresis, and PBMCs were isolated by Ficoll-Histopaque density gradient centrifugation and then cryopreserved in liquid nitrogen vapor phase. Purity and quantity of every magnetically sorted T cell population were checked by analytical flow cytometry. Genomic DNA was isolated from every sorted fraction and measured by UV absorbance on a Nanodrop 2000c. A word on this clone: Its cognate antigen has yet to be identified. No quality values exist for individual bases; no much larger clone is one base distant.

The sequenced sample was naive CD4+ T cells sorted from blood. Sample cell subset or site, as interpreted from the label and publication: CD45RA+ positively selected. The source of this sequence is a woman aged 25 to 39 in good health. In this chain, TRBV29-1 is recombined with TRBJ2-2; TRBD2 fits 13 bases in the junction. In nucleotides, the sequence is TGCAGCGTCGGACTAGCGGGAGTTGGGGGGGAGCTGTTTTTT. Its translation reads: CSVGLAGVGGELFF.